This is a list of T cell receptor beta chains from one sample in a study of CD8 T cells in ankylosing spondylitis. TCRdb reprocessed the 5' RACE reads via MiXCR and lists one record per CDR3 protein. The data contain fewer than 250,000 distinct CDR3 sequences, about a sixth of them seen just once; the ten biggest clones take up roughly 42%. Sequenced sample: blood, either unsorted or a sorted T cell fraction (not recorded which). The receptors shown here come from a male donor with ankylosing spondylitis. The CDR3 runs from the conserved cysteine through the conserved F or W. A D gene is named only where the DNA matches it firmly. Clone size, where shown, is once, few, many, or a class for clones that have expanded.

CDR3aa: CSVGGGGDTEAFF
CDR3nt: TGCAGCGTCGGAGGTGGGGGGGACACTGAAGCTTTCTTT
d_gene: NA
j_gene: TRBJ1-1
v_gene: TRBV29-1
abundance: few

CDR3aa: CASSWGQSTDTQYF
CDR3nt: TGCGCCAGCAGCTGGGGACAAAGCACAGATACGCAGTATTTT
d_gene: NA
j_gene: TRBJ2-3
v_gene: TRBV5-1
abundance: NA

CDR3aa: CASLDLAGEGYNEQFF
CDR3nt: TGTGCCAGCCTCGATTTAGCGGGAGAAGGCTACAATGAGCAGTTCTTC
d_gene: TRBD2
j_gene: TRBJ2-1
v_gene: TRBV2
abundance: few

CDR3aa: CSVSQGSTGANVLTF
CDR3nt: TGCAGCGTTTCACAGGGCTCCACTGGGGCCAACGTCCTGACTTTC
d_gene: NA
j_gene: TRBJ2-6
v_gene: TRBV29-1
abundance: NA

CDR3aa: CASSQEAPVYGYTF
CDR3nt: TGTGCCAGCAGCCAAGAGGCCCCGGTCTATGGCTACACCTTC
d_gene: NA
j_gene: TRBJ1-2
v_gene: TRBV3-1
abundance: NA

CDR3aa: CSVESRQDSSYEQYF
CDR3nt: TGCAGCGTTGAATCCCGACAGGATAGCTCCTACGAGCAGTACTTC
d_gene: NA
j_gene: TRBJ2-7
v_gene: TRBV29-1
abundance: many

CDR3aa: CASSLASGYNEQFF
CDR3nt: TGTGCCAGCAGTCTGGCTAGCGGATACAATGAGCAGTTCTTC
d_gene: TRBD2
j_gene: TRBJ2-1
v_gene: TRBV27
abundance: few

CDR3aa: CASSLLKGDEQYF
CDR3nt: TGTGCCAGCAGCTTACTGAAAGGGGACGAGCAGTACTTC
d_gene: NA
j_gene: TRBJ2-7
v_gene: TRBV7-8
abundance: few

CDR3aa: CASSSNTETQYF
CDR3nt: TGTGCCAGCAGCTCAAATACGGAGACCCAGTACTTC
d_gene: NA
j_gene: TRBJ2-5
v_gene: TRBV7-6
abundance: few

CDR3aa: CASSAPKSDGDTQYF
CDR3nt: TGTGCCAGCAGTGCCCCAAAAAGTGATGGAGATACGCAGTATTTT
d_gene: NA
j_gene: TRBJ2-3
v_gene: TRBV25-1
abundance: NA

CDR3aa: CSARVVNRGYEQYF
CDR3nt: TGCAGTGCTAGAGTGGTGAACAGAGGGTACGAGCAGTACTTC
d_gene: NA
j_gene: TRBJ2-7
v_gene: TRBV20-1
abundance: many

CDR3aa: CASSQDPVDSSYNEQFF
CDR3nt: TGTGCCAGCAGCCAAGACCCCGTAGATAGCTCCTACAATGAGCAGTTCTTC
d_gene: NA
j_gene: TRBJ2-1
v_gene: TRBV3-1
abundance: few

CDR3aa: CSVEEDRGFTEAFF
CDR3nt: TGCAGCGTTGAAGAGGACAGGGGATTCACTGAAGCTTTCTTT
d_gene: TRBD1
j_gene: TRBJ1-1
v_gene: TRBV29-1
abundance: many

CDR3aa: CASSLLLQETQYF
CDR3nt: TGTGCCAGCAGCTTACTACTACAAGAGACCCAGTACTTC
d_gene: NA
j_gene: TRBJ2-5
v_gene: TRBV7-9
abundance: NA

CDR3aa: CSVEDPSPGLASDTQYF
CDR3nt: TGCAGCGTTGAAGATCCATCACCGGGACTAGCGAGCGATACGCAGTATTTT
d_gene: TRBD2
j_gene: TRBJ2-3
v_gene: TRBV29-1
abundance: NA

CDR3aa: CASSAKGSEQYF
CDR3nt: TGTGCCAGCAGCGCGAAGGGAAGCGAGCAGTACTTC
d_gene: NA
j_gene: TRBJ2-7
v_gene: TRBV9
abundance: few

CDR3aa: CSVEDVTSPIGNEQFF
CDR3nt: TGCAGCGTTGAAGATGTCACTAGCCCCATCGGTAATGAGCAGTTCTTC
d_gene: NA
j_gene: TRBJ2-1
v_gene: TRBV29-1
abundance: many

CDR3aa: CASSLGRNTEAFF
CDR3nt: TGTGCCAGCAGTTTGGGGAGGAACACTGAAGCTTTCTTT
d_gene: NA
j_gene: TRBJ1-1
v_gene: TRBV7-9
abundance: many

CDR3aa: CSASWDRGQGTDTQYF
CDR3nt: TGCAGTGCTAGCTGGGACAGGGGGCAGGGCACAGATACGCAGTATTTT
d_gene: TRBD1
j_gene: TRBJ2-3
v_gene: TRBV20-1
abundance: few

CDR3aa: CASSRGPLMNTEAFF
CDR3nt: TGTGCCAGCAGCCGGGGTCCTTTAATGAACACTGAAGCTTTCTTT
d_gene: NA
j_gene: TRBJ1-1
v_gene: TRBV4-2
abundance: NA

CDR3aa: CASSPRPELANYGYTF
CDR3nt: TGTGCCAGCAGCCCAAGACCGGAGCTAGCTAACTATGGCTACACCTTC
d_gene: NA
j_gene: TRBJ1-2
v_gene: TRBV9
abundance: few

CDR3aa: CASSQDRGNNQPQHF
CDR3nt: TGCGCCAGCAGCCAAGATAGGGGTAACAATCAGCCCCAGCATTTT
d_gene: NA
j_gene: TRBJ1-5
v_gene: TRBV4-3
abundance: few

CDR3aa: CASSFGQRVAGELFF
CDR3nt: TGTGCCAGCAGTTTTGGCCAGAGGGTGGCCGGGGAGCTGTTTTTT
d_gene: NA
j_gene: TRBJ2-2
v_gene: TRBV27
abundance: NA

CDR3aa: CASSSTGSSYNEQFF
CDR3nt: TGTGCCAGCAGTTCGACAGGGAGCTCCTACAATGAGCAGTTCTTC
d_gene: TRBD1
j_gene: TRBJ2-1
v_gene: TRBV6-5
abundance: NA

CDR3aa: CASSLRLARWEGQTDTQYF
CDR3nt: TGTGCCAGCAGTTTACGTCTTGCCAGGTGGGAGGGCCAGACAGATACGCAGTATTTT
d_gene: TRBD2
j_gene: TRBJ2-3
v_gene: TRBV12-3/TRBV12-4
abundance: few

CDR3aa: CASARTSGLQETQYF
CDR3nt: TGTGCCAGCGCCAGGACTAGCGGGCTACAAGAGACCCAGTACTTC
d_gene: TRBD2
j_gene: TRBJ2-5
v_gene: TRBV27
abundance: NA

CDR3aa: CSARVPGSEAFF
CDR3nt: TGCAGTGCTAGAGTGCCAGGGTCTGAAGCTTTCTTT
d_gene: NA
j_gene: TRBJ1-1
v_gene: TRBV20-1
abundance: NA

CDR3aa: CASSLEGALANYGYTF
CDR3nt: TGCGCCAGCAGCTTGGAGGGGGCGTTAGCTAACTATGGCTACACCTTC
d_gene: TRBD1
j_gene: TRBJ1-2
v_gene: TRBV5-1
abundance: NA

CDR3aa: CASSLALTGQETQYF
CDR3nt: TGTGCCAGCAGCTTAGCCCTGACAGGGCAAGAGACCCAGTACTTC
d_gene: TRBD1
j_gene: TRBJ2-5
v_gene: TRBV7-8
abundance: few

CDR3aa: CASRPTLTGGYGYTF
CDR3nt: TGTGCCAGCAGACCTACCCTGACAGGGGGGTATGGCTACACCTTC
d_gene: TRBD1
j_gene: TRBJ1-2
v_gene: TRBV28
abundance: few

CDR3aa: CSVVWATTGELFF
CDR3nt: TGCAGCGTTGTGTGGGCGACAACCGGGGAGCTGTTTTTT
d_gene: NA
j_gene: TRBJ2-2
v_gene: TRBV29-1
abundance: many

CDR3aa: CSVEDAAQGMNTEAFF
CDR3nt: TGCAGCGTTGAAGACGCTGCTCAGGGGATGAACACTGAAGCTTTCTTT
d_gene: NA
j_gene: TRBJ1-1
v_gene: TRBV29-1
abundance: few

CDR3aa: CSVEEGLANTGELFF
CDR3nt: TGCAGCGTTGAAGAGGGACTAGCCAACACCGGGGAGCTGTTTTTT
d_gene: TRBD2
j_gene: TRBJ2-2
v_gene: TRBV29-1
abundance: many

CDR3aa: CASSSAPGDLFF
CDR3nt: TGTGCCAGCAGCTCCGCCCCCGGGGATCTGTTTTTT
d_gene: NA
j_gene: TRBJ2-2
v_gene: TRBV7-9
abundance: NA

CDR3aa: CASSQEWNTNTGELFF
CDR3nt: TGTGCCAGCAGCCAAGAATGGAACACGAACACCGGGGAGCTGTTTTTT
d_gene: NA
j_gene: TRBJ2-2
v_gene: TRBV3-1
abundance: NA

CDR3aa: CSVLTGSTDTQYF
CDR3nt: TGCAGCGTCTTGACAGGGAGCACAGATACGCAGTATTTT
d_gene: TRBD1
j_gene: TRBJ2-3
v_gene: TRBV29-1
abundance: few

CDR3aa: CASSLAGGEGQPQHF
CDR3nt: TGTGCCAGCAGCTTGGCCGGGGGCGAGGGTCAGCCCCAGCATTTT
d_gene: NA
j_gene: TRBJ1-5
v_gene: TRBV5-6
abundance: few

CDR3aa: CASSFTGGPTDTQYF
CDR3nt: TGTGCCAGCAGCTTCACAGGGGGTCCGACAGATACGCAGTATTTT
d_gene: TRBD1
j_gene: TRBJ2-3
v_gene: TRBV11-2
abundance: NA

CDR3aa: CATSQDGQNTGELFF
CDR3nt: TGTGCCACCAGCCAGGACGGTCAGAACACCGGGGAGCTGTTTTTT
d_gene: NA
j_gene: TRBJ2-2
v_gene: TRBV15
abundance: many

CDR3aa: CASSQGVEQFF
CDR3nt: TGCGCCAGCAGTCAGGGTGTTGAGCAGTTCTTC
d_gene: NA
j_gene: TRBJ2-1
v_gene: TRBV5-1
abundance: few

CDR3aa: CASSSGTENQPQHF
CDR3nt: TGTGCCAGCAGCTCCGGGACAGAGAATCAGCCCCAGCATTTT
d_gene: TRBD1
j_gene: TRBJ1-5
v_gene: TRBV6-2/TRBV6-3
abundance: few

CDR3aa: CASSPGGLADTQYF
CDR3nt: TGTGCCAGTAGCCCGGGGGGCCTCGCAGATACGCAGTATTTT
d_gene: NA
j_gene: TRBJ2-3
v_gene: TRBV3-1
abundance: once

CDR3aa: CSAKAGGETQYF
CDR3nt: TGCAGCGCCAAAGCGGGAGGAGAGACCCAGTACTTC
d_gene: TRBD2
j_gene: TRBJ2-5
v_gene: TRBV29-1
abundance: few

CDR3aa: CASSPGQARGEAFF
CDR3nt: TGTGCCAGCAGTCCCGGACAGGCCCGCGGTGAAGCTTTCTTT
d_gene: TRBD1
j_gene: TRBJ1-1
v_gene: TRBV6-1
abundance: few

CDR3aa: CASSPETGLAGGYTF
CDR3nt: TGTGCCAGCAGTCCAGAGACAGGGCTAGCGGGAGGCTACACCTTC
d_gene: TRBD1
j_gene: TRBJ1-2
v_gene: TRBV12-3/TRBV12-4
abundance: many

CDR3aa: CASSLYVYEQYF
CDR3nt: TGTGCCAGCAGTTTATACGTCTACGAGCAGTACTTC
d_gene: NA
j_gene: TRBJ2-7
v_gene: TRBV12-3/TRBV12-4
abundance: many

CDR3aa: CASSQDAGGYSPLHF
CDR3nt: TGCGCCAGCAGCCAAGACGCAGGGGGCTATTCACCCCTCCACTTT
d_gene: TRBD1
j_gene: TRBJ1-6
v_gene: TRBV4-3
abundance: NA

CDR3aa: CASRTEDNEKLFF
CDR3nt: TGTGCCAGTCGGACGGAAGATAATGAAAAACTGTTTTTT
d_gene: NA
j_gene: TRBJ1-4
v_gene: TRBV2
abundance: few

CDR3aa: CASSSQMRGLSTEAFF
CDR3nt: TGTGCCAGCAGCTCCCAAATGAGAGGGCTGAGCACTGAAGCTTTCTTT
d_gene: NA
j_gene: TRBJ1-1
v_gene: TRBV11-2
abundance: NA

CDR3aa: CASSPPGQGTGEQYF
CDR3nt: TGTGCCAGCAGCCCCCCGGGACAGGGGACCGGCGAGCAGTACTTC
d_gene: TRBD1
j_gene: TRBJ2-7
v_gene: TRBV7-9
abundance: NA

CDR3aa: CASSFGGRAQETQYF
CDR3nt: TGTGCCAGCAGTTTTGGCGGGAGAGCCCAAGAGACCCAGTACTTC
d_gene: TRBD2
j_gene: TRBJ2-5
v_gene: TRBV27
abundance: NA